The 32 T cell receptor beta chains listed next were all sequenced from one sample in a study of CD8 T cells in Susac syndrome. The authors reverse transcribed about 0.5 to 1 ug RNA with random hexamers. TCRdb called the immunoSEQ multiplex PCR reads again in MiXCR, with one record for every CDR3 protein. This sample has about 80,000 distinct CDR3 sequences, with 94% found just once. What was sequenced was CD8+ T cells from PBMCs. The receptors stem from a human donor with Susac syndrome.

The chain joins TRBV30 to TRBJ2-7; TRBD2 agrees at 7 bases. Losses at the gene ends were 2 bases for V and 3 bases for J; bases not matched to a gene: 10. The CDR3 is 15 residues long. Germline V CDR1 and CDR2: GTSNPN, SVGIG (reference sequence). The CDR3 coding sequence is TGTGCCTGGAGTACCGGACTAGTCCCCTTCTACGAGCAGTACTTC. Translation: CAWSTGLVPFYEQYF.

This sequence joins TRBV20-1 and TRBJ2-3; weak D call: TRBD1 (6 bases). The V gene's germline CDR1 is DFQATT and CDR2 SNEGSKA (reference sequence). V was shortened by 5 bases and J by 3 bases, with 21 bases between the two germline ends. CDR3 length: 16 residues. CDR3 coding DNA: TGCAGTGCTCCCTCCTCCGCACAGGGAGAAACAGATACGCAGTATTTT. Its protein is CSAPSSAQGETDTQYF.

V gene TRBV12-5 combines with J gene TRBJ2-2; no clear D. Germline values: CDR1 LGHNT, CDR2 FRNRAP. V shed 1 base and J shed 8 bases, with 11 bases lying between them. This CDR3 is 14 amino acids long. CDR3 sequence: CASGLGSAPGELFF. The CDR3 nucleotides are TGTGCTAGTGGTTTGGGATCAGCCCCTGGGGAGCTGTTTTTT. Complete variable domain (other parts from reference TRBV12-5 and TRBJ2-2): DARVTQTPRHKVTEMGQEVTMRCQPILGHNTVFWYRQTMMQGLELLAYFRNRAPLDDSGMPKDRFSAEMPDATLATLKIQPSEPRDSAVYFCASGLGSAPGELFFGEGSRLTVL.

This chain joins TRBV19 and TRBJ2-6, with D uncertain. The germline V and J ends were trimmed by 1 base and 0 bases, with 4 bases remaining between them. The CDR3 sequence is 15 residues long. The V gene's germline CDR1 is LNHDA and CDR2 SQIVND (reference sequence). CDR3 in DNA: TGTGCCAGTAGTATAGCCCACTCTGGGGCCAACGTCCTGACTTTC. It encodes CASSIAHSGANVLTF. Full variable domain (remainder filled in from reference TRBV19 and TRBJ2-6): DGGITQSPKYLFRKEGQNVTLSCEQNLNHDAMYWYRQDPGQGLRLIYYSQIVNDFQKGDIAEGYSVSREKKESFPLTVTSAQKNPTAFYLCASSIAHSGANVLTFGAGSRLTVL.

The chain has TRBV28 and TRBJ2-7; 8 bases map to TRBD1. V shed 5 bases and J 0 bases; nucleotides not matched to a gene: 6. This CDR3 has 15 amino acids. CDR1 is MDHEN, CDR2 SYDVKM, per germline. The CDR3 sequence is CASSPRQGPSYEQYF. CDR3 nucleotide sequence: TGTGCCAGCAGTCCCAGACAGGGGCCCTCCTACGAGCAGTACTTC.

V is TRBV14 and J is TRBJ1-2, with 7 nucleotides matching TRBD1. The CDR3 extends over 15 amino acids. V dropped 4 bases and J dropped 8; count of bases not matched to a gene: 13. Looked up from germline, CDR1 is SGHDN and CDR2 is FVKESK. The CDR3 spells CASSPPRQGFFGYTF. The CDR3 coding sequence is TGTGCCAGCAGCCCTCCGCGACAGGGATTCTTCGGCTACACCTTC.

This clonotype was recorded once. The junction and the germline gene differ at one end; a read error may be behind it. The V gene is TRBV30, the J gene TRBJ2-7; no clear D. The V gene's germline CDR1 is GTSNPN and CDR2 SVGIG (reference sequence). CDR3 size: 14 residues. The DNA for the CDR3 is TGCGCCGGCCTGTGGACCTTCGCACCCTACGAGCAGTACTTC. Its translation: CAGLWTFAPYEQYF. The variable domain in full, with the rest retrieved from reference TRBV30 and TRBJ2-7, is SQTIHQWPATLVQPVGSPLSLECTVEGTSNPNLYWYRQAAGRGLQLLFYSVGIGQISSEVPQNLSASRPQDRQFILSSKKLLLSDSGFYLCAGLWTFAPYEQYFGPGTRLTVT.

The V and J genes are TRBV24-1 and TRBJ2-5; D may correspond to TRBD1 or TRBD2 (6 bases each). V shed 3 bases and J shed 5 bases, with 9 bases lying between them. The CDR3 spans 13 residues. Per the germline V gene, CDR1 is KGHDR and CDR2 is SFDVKD. In DNA, the CDR3 is TGTGCCACCAGTGATAGAGGGGGGGAGACCCAGTACTTC. Translated: CATSDRGGETQYF.

This clonotype was seen a single time. The chain combines TRBV12-3 or TRBV12-4 with TRBJ2-1; D is ambiguous. The germline V and J ends were trimmed by 1 base and 8 bases, with 15 bases remaining between them. CDR3 length: 15 amino acids. The CDR3: CASSLVSAAGDEQFF. Here the CDR3 DNA reads TGTGCCAGCAGTTTAGTGTCCGCGGCTGGGGATGAGCAGTTCTTC.

The rearrangement uses TRBV5-6 and TRBJ1-2; no reliable D call. Germline lookup yields CDR1 SGHDT and CDR2 YYEEEE. Trimming took off 4 bases at V and 3 bases at J, with 10 bases between the two ends. The length of the CDR3 is 13 residues. The CDR3 reads CASSQQEYYGYTF. In DNA, the CDR3 is TGTGCCAGCAGCCAACAAGAATACTATGGCTACACCTTC.

The chain joins TRBV14 to TRBJ1-6; D is unresolved. V was trimmed by 3 bases and J by 0 bases, leaving 9 bases between them. The CDR3 is 16 residues long. CDR1 is SGHDN and CDR2 is FVKESK in the germline V gene. The CDR3 spells CASSHSRSSYNSPLHF. In nucleotides, the CDR3 is TGTGCCAGCAGCCATTCTCGGAGCTCCTATAATTCACCCCTCCACTTT.

The chain combines TRBV30 with TRBJ1-1, with no clear D. CDR3 length: 13 amino acids. The germline V gene has CDR1 GTSNPN and CDR2 SVGIG (reference sequence). Trimming took 4 bases from V and 1 from J, leaving 10 bases between them. The CDR3 protein is CAWTFVPNTEAFF. The CDR3 nucleotides read TGTGCCTGGACGTTCGTCCCGAACACTGAAGCTTTCTTT. The entire variable domain, with the rest obtained from reference TRBV30 and TRBJ1-1, is as follows: SQTIHQWPATLVQPVGSPLSLECTVEGTSNPNLYWYRQAAGRGLQLLFYSVGIGQISSEVPQNLSASRPQDRQFILSSKKLLLSDSGFYLCAWTFVPNTEAFFGQGTRLTVV.

This rearrangement joins TRBV25-1 to TRBJ2-7; no firm D call. This CDR3 contains 11 residues. V shed 1 base and J shed 5 bases, with 3 bases lying between them. Germline V lookup: CDR1 MGHDK, CDR2 SYGVNS. CDR3 residues: CASSEWDEQYF. CDR3 coding DNA: TGTGCCAGCAGTGAATGGGACGAGCAGTACTTC.

The chain recombines TRBV4-2 with TRBJ2-1; D remains ambiguous. V lost 1 base and J lost 9, with 10 bases in between. The CDR3 has 13 residues. CDR1 is LGHNA, CDR2 YNFKEQ, per germline. The CDR3 bases are TGTGCCAGCAGCCAAGGGTTAGGTGGTGAGCAGTTCTTC. Its protein product is CASSQGLGGEQFF.

V and J are TRBV3-1 and TRBJ1-5, with D unresolved. The CDR3 length is 15 residues. V lost 2 bases and J lost 3, with 11 bases in between. Germline CDR1 is LGHDT and CDR2 is YNNKEL (reference sequence). In nucleotides, the CDR3 is TGTGCCAGCAGCCAATCCTTAAAAGTCAATCAGCCCCAGCATTTT. Encoded protein: CASSQSLKVNQPQHF. The entire variable domain, with the rest obtained from reference TRBV3-1 and TRBJ1-5, is as follows: DTAVSQTPKYLVTQMGNDKSIKCEQNLGHDTMYWYKQDSKKFLKIMFSYNNKELIINETVPNRFSPKSPDKAHLNLHINSLELGDSAVYFCASSQSLKVNQPQHFGDGTRLSIL.

This clonotype was recorded once. The chain links TRBV9 to TRBJ1-1; D is uncertain. CDR3 length: 14 amino acids. Germline V gives CDR1 SGDLS, CDR2 YYNGEE. V lost 0 bases and J 4 bases, leaving 10 bases between the germline ends. This CDR3 reads CASSVEDLLTEAFF. CDR3 DNA: TGTGCCAGCAGCGTAGAGGACTTACTCACTGAAGCTTTCTTT.

This chain links TRBV28 with TRBJ2-1; 7 nucleotides align to TRBD2. V dropped 5 bases and J dropped 7; count of bases not matched to a gene: 11. CDR3 length: 15 amino acids. Looked up from germline, CDR1 is MDHEN and CDR2 is SYDVKM. CDR3 in DNA: TGTGCCAGCAGTGTAGAAGGCGGGAGTAAGAATGAGCAGTTCTTC. Protein sequence: CASSVEGGSKNEQFF. Supplemented by reference TRBV28 and TRBJ2-1, the full variable domain reads DVKVTQSSRYLVKRTGEKVFLECVQDMDHENMFWYRQDPGLGLRLIYFSYDVKMKEKGDIPEGYSVSREKKERFSLILESASTNQTSMYLCASSVEGGSKNEQFFGPGTRLTVL.

V and J are TRBV12-3 or TRBV12-4 and TRBJ1-6, with 7 positions matching TRBD1. This CDR3 is 14 amino acids long. V gave up 6 bases and J gave up 10 bases; unmatched junction bases: 9. CDR3 in DNA: TGTGCCAGCAGCTATACAGGGGATGGCTCACCCCTCCACTTT. This sequence encodes CASSYTGDGSPLHF.

J is TRBJ1-2 and V is TRBV6-1; a weak D match, TRBD1 (5 bases). From germline, CDR1 is MNHNS and CDR2 SASEGT. This CDR3 is 20 amino acids long. Trimming left V 8 bases short and J 3 bases short, with 34 bases between. The CDR3 loop reads CASSAAGRTGVLLPDYGYTF. The CDR3 DNA follows: TGTGCCAGCTCCGCAGCGGGGCGGACGGGGGTGCTTCTTCCGGACTATGGCTACACCTTC.

V usage is TRBV27 and J usage is TRBJ1-4; 7 nucleotides align to TRBD1. Germline CDR1 reads MNHEY; CDR2 reads SMNVEV (reference sequence). J was trimmed by 4 bases and V by 4 bases; bases with no gene match: 3. This CDR3 is 14 amino acids long. The CDR3 DNA is TGTGCCAGCAGTTACAGGGGCCATAATGAAAAACTGTTTTTT. Its protein is CASSYRGHNEKLFF.

V usage is TRBV25-1 and J usage is TRBJ1-1; D uncertain. CDR3 size: 13 residues. Germline values: CDR1 MGHDK, CDR2 SYGVNS. Trimming cost V 5 bases and J 3 bases, with 10 bases left between them. CDR3 in DNA: TGTGCCAGCAGTCGAACCGAGTACACTGAAGCTTTCTTT. Amino acid sequence: CASSRTEYTEAFF.

The chain joins TRBV30 to TRBJ2-2; D possibly corresponds to TRBD1 (5 bases). CDR1 and CDR2 (germline): GTSNPN, SVGIG (reference sequence). V lost 1 base and J 3 bases, leaving 18 bases between the germline ends. The CDR3 has 17 amino acids. CDR3 sequence (DNA): TGTGCCTGGAGTGAGGATTGGGGCTTAGTTGACACCGGGGAGCTGTTTTTT. This encodes CAWSEDWGLVDTGELFF.

V usage is TRBV7-8 and J usage is TRBJ2-7; no clear D gene. This CDR3 is built from 13 residues. Trimming took 5 bases from V and 3 from J, leaving 11 bases between them. CDR1 and CDR2 (germline): SGHVS, FQNEAQ. The CDR3 reads CASSETDGYEQYF. CDR3 sequence (DNA): TGTGCCAGCAGCGAAACCGACGGCTACGAGCAGTACTTC.

The chain has TRBV12-3 or TRBV12-4 and TRBJ2-5; TRBD1 or TRBD2 may be the D gene (6 bases each). V shed 5 bases and J shed 5 bases, with 15 bases lying between them. The CDR3 sequence is 14 residues long. The CDR3 DNA follows: TGTGCCAGCAGTCCAGGGGACTCCCAGGAGACCCAGTACTTC. Amino acid sequence: CASSPGDSQETQYF.

The chain couples TRBV7-9 to TRBJ1-5, with D perhaps TRBD1 (5 bases). CDR3 length: 16 residues. Germline CDR1 SEHNR, CDR2 FQNEAQ (reference sequence). V was clipped by 0 bases and J by 5 bases, with 14 bases between them. The CDR3 DNA reads TGTGCCAGCAGCTTAGCGGGGCAGTATGGCGATCAGCCCCAGCATTTT. Its translation: CASSLAGQYGDQPQHF. Based on the CDR3 plus reference TRBV7-9 and TRBJ1-5, the full variable domain is DTGVSQNPRHKITKRGQNVTFRCDPISEHNRLYWYRQTLGQGPEFLTYFQNEAQLEKSRLLSDRFSAERPKGSFSTLEIQRTEQGDSAMYLCASSLAGQYGDQPQHFGDGTRLSIL.

In this sample, this clonotype turned up once. The rearrangement joins TRBV20-1 to TRBJ2-2; D call uncertain. V lost 0 bases and J 7 bases, leaving 3 bases between the germline ends. Germline CDR1 and CDR2: DFQATT and SNEGSKA (reference sequence). The CDR3 contains 11 residues. CDR3 sequence reads: CSAREYGELFF. The CDR3 DNA follows: TGCAGTGCTAGAGAGTACGGGGAGCTGTTTTTT.

This clonotype was observed once. The chain has TRBV7-9 and TRBJ2-7, with TRBD1 matching over 8 bases. This CDR3 comprises 14 residues. Trimming took 5 bases from V and 3 from J; bases not matched to a gene: 6. Germline V gene sequence: CDR1 SEHNR, CDR2 FQNEAQ (reference sequence). In DNA form, the CDR3 reads TGTGCCAGCAGCCCCGCAGGGGGCAGCTACGAGCAGTACTTC. Protein sequence: CASSPAGGSYEQYF.

The chain combines TRBV7-9 with TRBJ1-2; D may be TRBD1 (5 bases). The length of the CDR3 is 16 residues. Germline V CDR1 and CDR2: SEHNR, FQNEAQ (reference sequence). Trimming removed 5 bases from V and 2 bases from J, with 18 bases in between. This CDR3 reads CASSEKFSRDNYGYTF. The CDR3, as DNA: TGTGCCAGCAGCGAAAAATTCAGCCGGGACAACTATGGCTACACCTTC.

The V call is TRBV29-1, the J call TRBJ2-3, with TRBD2 as a possible D gene (5 bases). This CDR3 has 14 amino acids. Germline V CDR1 and CDR2: SQVTM, ANQGSEA. Trimming pared 0 bases from V and 0 bases from J, leaving 7 bases between. CDR3 protein: CSVEDSVSTDTQYF. The CDR3 coding sequence is TGCAGCGTTGAAGATAGCGTTAGCACAGATACGCAGTATTTT.

Only one count was recorded for this clonotype. V and J are TRBV30 and TRBJ1-1; D remains unclear. V dropped 5 bases and J dropped 1 base, with 11 bases sitting between them. Germline V gene sequence: CDR1 GTSNPN, CDR2 SVGIG (reference sequence). The CDR3 runs to 13 residues. The CDR3 here is CAWSASGNTEAFF. As DNA, the CDR3 is TGTGCCTGGTCGGCCAGTGGGAACACTGAAGCTTTCTTT.

The chain carries TRBV7-2 and TRBJ1-2; maybe TRBD1 (6 bases). The germline V gene has CDR1 SGHTA and CDR2 FQGNSA. Trimming removed 4 bases at V and 6 bases at J, with 15 bases between. The CDR3 consists of 14 residues. This CDR3 is CASSYMEGGDGYTF. In nucleotides, the CDR3 is TGTGCCAGCAGCTACATGGAGGGGGGCGATGGCTACACCTTC.

The chain joins TRBV27 to TRBJ2-7; D uncertain. The CDR3 length is 13 residues. From germline, CDR1 is MNHEY and CDR2 SMNVEV (reference sequence). The V gene lost 5 bases and the J gene lost 1 base, with 9 bases spanning the gap. CDR3 loop: CASSLTPSYEQYF. CDR3 in DNA: TGTGCCAGCAGTCTGACACCATCCTACGAGCAGTACTTC.